These T cell receptor beta chains were read from a single sample in a study of T cells in Graves' hyperthyroidism and ophthalmopathy. Each CDR3 protein gets one entry after TCRdb re-called the multiplex PCR reads with MiXCR. The profile shows hundreds of thousands of distinct CDR3 sequences, roughly 17% of them singletons. Sequencing used blood. All receptors come from a woman aged 18-29 years with Graves' hyperthyroidism. CDR3s include the opening cysteine and the closing phenylalanine or tryptophan. The order of the fields is clone size, V gene, D gene, J gene, CDR3 DNA, CDR3 protein. D genes are given only for firm matches. Some rows have no size entry. The others give once, few or many, or a class for an expanded clone.

>many|TRBV28|.|TRBJ2-5
TGTGCCAGCATCTCCGGCCAGGGCGGTGAGACCCAGTACTTC
CASISGQGGETQYF
>.|TRBV11-1|.|TRBJ2-1
TGTGCCAGCAGCCAAGCCGATAGGGGGGGCGGGAATGAGCAGTTCTTC
CASSQADRGGGNEQFF
>.|TRBV2|.|TRBJ2-2
TGTGCCAGCAGTGTAAGGGGGCGCGGGGGCACCGGGGAGCTGTTTTTT
CASSVRGRGGTGELFF
>.|TRBV6-2/TRBV6-3|.|TRBJ2-2
TGTGCCAGCATCACAGGGTACACCGGGGAGCTGTTTTTT
CASITGYTGELFF
>many|TRBV30|.|TRBJ1-2
TGTGCCTGGAGGACCTCTGGGGGTGGCTACACCTTC
CAWRTSGGGYTF
>few|TRBV9|.|TRBJ2-1
TGTGCCAGCAGCGTAGGCGGGACGAGAGTCAATGAGCAGTTCTTC
CASSVGGTRVNEQFF
>.|TRBV10-1|TRBD2|TRBJ2-3
TGCGCCAGCAGTGTCCAGGGAGGGGATACGCAGTATTTT
CASSVQGGDTQYF
>many|TRBV5-1|TRBD1|TRBJ2-7
TGCGCCAGCAGCTTATCCGGGACAGGGTCCTCCTACGAGCAGTACTTC
CASSLSGTGSSYEQYF
>many|TRBV3-1|.|TRBJ1-6
TGTGCCAGCAGCCAAGCCAGGGTCTATAATTCACCCCTCCACTTT
CASSQARVYNSPLHF
>many|TRBV5-1|TRBD1|TRBJ2-5
TGCGCCAGCAGCGTAGGACAGGGGGTATTGAAAGAGACCCAGTACTTC
CASSVGQGVLKETQYF
>few|TRBV7-9|.|TRBJ1-1
TGTGCCAGCAGCTTATCAGGGATTTCTGAAGCTTTCTTT
CASSLSGISEAFF
>.|TRBV5-5|.|TRBJ2-5
TGTGCCAGCAGCACGGGACCGAAGGCGCGGACCCAGTACTTC
CASSTGPKARTQYF
>few|TRBV27|.|TRBJ1-5
TGTGCCAGCAGACCAGGGTTTAGCAATCAGCCCCAGCATTTT
CASRPGFSNQPQHF
>many|TRBV20-1|TRBD2|TRBJ2-7
TGCAGTGCTGGGATCAGACTAGCGGGAGCGGACGAGCAGTACTTC
CSAGIRLAGADEQYF
>few|TRBV12-3/TRBV12-4|TRBD2|TRBJ2-1
TGTGCCAGCACGGGGGGGATCGGGGCGGGCCGGACCTATGAGCAGTTCTTC
CASTGGIGAGRTYEQFF
>.|TRBV2|.|TRBJ2-5
TGTGCCAGCAGTAGGCTGGACCAAGAGACCCAGTACTTC
CASSRLDQETQYF
>many|TRBV20-1|.|TRBJ2-1
TGCAGTGCTAGGCGCCTCGGCTCCTACAATGAGCAGTTCTTC
CSARRLGSYNEQFF
>few|TRBV12-3/TRBV12-4|.|TRBJ1-3
TGTGCCACTAAGGGGATCAACTCTGGAAACACCATATATTTT
CATKGINSGNTIYF
>few|TRBV19|.|TRBJ2-3
TGTGCCAGTAGTATTTCCCCGAACACAGATACGCAGTATTTT
CASSISPNTDTQYF
>many|TRBV11-3|.|TRBJ2-1
TGTGCCAGCAGCTTAGGTCTCACCACCTACAATGAGCAGTTCTTC
CASSLGLTTYNEQFF
>many|TRBV6-6|.|TRBJ2-3
TGTGCCAGCAGTTACTCGGGAGACACAGATACGCAGTATTTT
CASSYSGDTDTQYF
>many|TRBV28|.|TRBJ1-5
TGTGCCAGCAATTTAAGCAGGGGACTTAGCAATCAGCCCCAGCATTTT
CASNLSRGLSNQPQHF
>.|TRBV12-3/TRBV12-4|.|TRBJ2-7
TGTGCCAGCAGCCTTAGGGCCCACTACGAGCAGTACTTC
CASSLRAHYEQYF
>.|TRBV12-5|TRBD2|TRBJ2-3
TGTGCTAGTGGTTTGGGGACTAGTCGGAGCACAGATACGCAGTATTTT
CASGLGTSRSTDTQYF